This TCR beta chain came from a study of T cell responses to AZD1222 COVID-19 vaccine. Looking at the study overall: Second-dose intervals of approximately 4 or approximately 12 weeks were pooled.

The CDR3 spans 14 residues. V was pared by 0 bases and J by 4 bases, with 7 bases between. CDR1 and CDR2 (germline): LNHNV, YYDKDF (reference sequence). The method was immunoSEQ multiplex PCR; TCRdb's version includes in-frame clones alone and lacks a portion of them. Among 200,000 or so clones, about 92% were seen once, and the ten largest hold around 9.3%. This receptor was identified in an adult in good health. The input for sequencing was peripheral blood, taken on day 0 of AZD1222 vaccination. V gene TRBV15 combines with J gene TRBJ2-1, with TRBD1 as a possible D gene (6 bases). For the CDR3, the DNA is TGTGCCACCAGCAGAGAACAGGGTTACAATGAGCAGTTCTTC. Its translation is CATSREQGYNEQFF.